This TCR beta chain was sequenced during a study of blood T cell repertoires in COVID-19 (TCRdb year 2020). About the full investigation: Samples from collaborators originated in the United States, Italy and Spain and spanned both the acute and convalescent phases of COVID-19. The prospective study material was composed of cDNA or gDNA derived from T cells, B-cell-depleted T cells, or PBMCs. The repertoires were released in a freely available public database meant as a resource for research on the immune response to SARS-CoV-2. Nearly every sample came with metadata listing a de-identified subject ID, COVID-19 status, age in years and sex. HLA class I and class II types, where available, came from metadata supplied by the sample provider rather than from assay-based typing. Subjects who had been exposed to COVID-19, were actively infected with it, or had recovered from it provided the deeply sampled blood TCRbeta repertoires that made up the dataset. The samples were drawn from the first 160 participants of the ongoing ImmuneRACE study and from 950 to 1,500 subjects provided by 6 global collaborators. General study outcomes and caveats: Clinical and demographic metadata were provided uncurated, with the amount varying by source and participant.

The immunoSEQ Assay, a bias-controlled multiplex PCR, was used to amplify TCRbeta CDR3 regions from genomic DNA. The study's own analysis went as follows. Within the assay, amplification of reference gene primers was used to estimate how many nucleated cells each sample contained. To quantify the absolute abundance of each unique TCRbeta CDR3 rearrangement, sequence reads were collapsed and filtered. For each sample, productive Simpson clonality was calculated by taking the square root of Simpson's diversity index across productive rearrangements. The source is immuneACCESS, and TCRdb retained only in-frame sequences with V and J called. Part of the clones is not carried over; for the studies checked, unresolved V genes explain less than half of this, and the remainder is unexplained. The V and J calls and clone size come from that table; D and trimming were worked out from the DNA. The sample profile shows about 140,000 clones; 70% to 80% of them were found once. The ten biggest clones cover roughly 10% of the sample.

Each collaborating institution followed its own protocols to collect whole blood in K2EDTA tubes. For TCRbeta analysis, collaborators shipped samples in one of three forms: frozen whole blood, isolated PBMCs, or DNA extracted from either of those sample types. The table lists this clone with a few counts. The clone's antigen remains unknown. No base-level quality is on record; no much larger clone is a single base apart. The CDR3 runs 14 amino acids, cysteine and phenylalanine included. Of the read, only the CDR3 DNA is kept; its 42 bases are in frame from base 1. Trimming takes 5 bases from V and 6 bases from J, and the germline ends sit 17 bases apart. The germline V gene (reference sequence) supplies CDR1 LNHDA and CDR2 SQIVND.

The clonotype originates from a woman between 50 and 59 years old with active or convalescent COVID-19. The sequenced sample consisted of peripheral blood. The V and J segments used are TRBV19 and TRBJ2-7, with the D gene uncertain. The CDR3: CASSPGAPKREQYF. The sequence in DNA is TGTGCCAGTAGTCCTGGAGCCCCCAAGCGCGAGCAGTACTTC. Joined to the reference TRBV19 and TRBJ2-7 proteins, this CDR3 gives the full variable domain: DGGITQSPKYLFRKEGQNVTLSCEQNLNHDAMYWYRQDPGQGLRLIYYSQIVNDFQKGDIAEGYSVSREKKESFPLTVTSAQKNPTAFYLCASSPGAPKREQYFGPGTRLTVT.